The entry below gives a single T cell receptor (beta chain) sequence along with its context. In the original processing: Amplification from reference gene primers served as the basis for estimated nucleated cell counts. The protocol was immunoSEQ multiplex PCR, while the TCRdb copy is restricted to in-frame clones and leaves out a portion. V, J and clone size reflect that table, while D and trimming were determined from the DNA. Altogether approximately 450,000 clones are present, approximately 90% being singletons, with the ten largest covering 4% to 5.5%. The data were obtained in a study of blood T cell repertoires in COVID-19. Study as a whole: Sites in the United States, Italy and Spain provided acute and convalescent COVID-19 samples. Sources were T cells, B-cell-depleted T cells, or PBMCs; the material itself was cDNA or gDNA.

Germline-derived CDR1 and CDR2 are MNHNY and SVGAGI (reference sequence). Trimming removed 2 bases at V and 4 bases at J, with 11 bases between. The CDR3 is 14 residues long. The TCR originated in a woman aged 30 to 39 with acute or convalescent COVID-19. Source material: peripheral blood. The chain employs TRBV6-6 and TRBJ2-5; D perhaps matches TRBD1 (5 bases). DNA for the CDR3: TGTGCCAGCAGTTACGCCGATAGGGGAGAGACCCAGTACTTC. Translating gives CASSYADRGETQYF.